What follows are 27 T cell receptor beta chains derived from one specimen sequenced in a study of blood T cells in healthy people across ages. Through a sample-barcoded 5' primer and a J-beta primer mix, a second PCR was run for about 6 to 11 cycles. TCRdb re-analysed the 5' RACE reads in MiXCR, keeping a single row per CDR3 protein. The sample shows just over 800,000 distinct CDR3 sequences, 60% to 80% of them seen only once. The sequenced sample was blood. The receptors stem from a man between 25 and 39 years old in good health.

The chain uses TRBV27 and TRBJ2-2, with a tentative D call TRBD1 (6 bases). Trimming stripped 4 bases from V and 3 bases from J, with 24 bases between. The CDR3 has 19 amino acids. Germline V gene data show CDR1 as MNHEY and CDR2 as SMNVEV (reference sequence). The CDR3 region is CASSSERNTGKGDTGELFF. The CDR3 DNA sequence: TGTGCCAGCAGTTCAGAGCGAAATACAGGGAAGGGTGACACCGGGGAGCTGTTTTTT.

This chain joins TRBV21-1 and TRBJ2-3; the table's D gene call, TRBD2, was not cross checked with the DNA. TRBV21-1 is annotated as a pseudogene. The CDR3 sequence is 16 residues long. This CDR3 reads CASSRSTSGNTDTQYF. The CDR3 bases are TGTGCCAGCAGCAGATCGACTAGCGGGAACACAGATACGCAGTATTTT.

This sequence joins TRBV4-1 and TRBJ2-1; D gene unclear. Trimming removed 4 bases at V and 8 bases at J, with 15 bases between. The CDR3 has 14 amino acids. Germline CDR1 and CDR2: MGHRA and YSYEKL. The CDR3, as DNA: TGCGCCAGCAGCCGGGCCGACCCACGGGATGAGCAGTTCTTC. Its translation is CASSRADPRDEQFF.

The chain uses TRBV7-2 and TRBJ2-7; possibly TRBD2 for D (6 bases). The CDR3 length is 14 residues. From germline, CDR1 is SGHTA and CDR2 FQGNSA. Trimming removed 4 bases from V and 2 bases from J, with 12 bases in between. CDR3 in DNA: TGTGCCAGCAGCTATCCGGGGGACCCCTACGAGCAGTACTTC. Protein: CASSYPGDPYEQYF.

The chain joins TRBV12-3 or TRBV12-4 to TRBJ2-3; either TRBD1 or TRBD2 may fit D (5 bases each). Trimming took off 4 bases at V and 2 bases at J, with 13 bases between the two ends. The CDR3 runs 15 residues. CDR3 sequence: CASSSPGTITDTQYF. The CDR3 DNA reads TGTGCCAGCAGTTCGCCCGGGACCATCACAGATACGCAGTATTTT.

The chain has TRBV20-1 and TRBJ2-3, with a weak D call TRBD1 (6 bases). The CDR3 is 15 amino acids. V was trimmed by 0 bases and J by 5 bases, leaving 15 bases between them. Germline-derived CDR1 and CDR2 are DFQATT and SNEGSKA (reference sequence). The CDR3 coding sequence is TGCAGTGCTAGAGATTATGCGGCCAGGGGAGATACGCAGTATTTT. It codes for CSARDYAARGDTQYF.

This clonotype has only a few counts. The rearrangement joins TRBV7-2 to TRBJ2-5; D unresolved. CDR1 is SGHTA, CDR2 FQGNSA, per germline. The length of the CDR3 is 14 residues. Deletions cut 2 bases from V and 2 bases from J, with 9 bases between. DNA for the CDR3: TGTGCCAGCAGCTTAAGCTTCGGACAAGAGACCCAGTACTTC. This sequence encodes CASSLSFGQETQYF.

The rearrangement links TRBV28 to TRBJ1-6, with TRBD1 as a possible D gene (6 bases). Trimming removed 7 bases from V and 2 bases from J, with 12 bases in between. The CDR3 covers 15 residues. Per germline, CDR1 MDHEN and CDR2 SYDVKM. The CDR3 nucleotides are TGTGCCAGCATTGAGGGGGACACCTATAATTCACCCCTCCACTTT. This encodes CASIEGDTYNSPLHF. The full variable domain, rest sourced from reference TRBV28 and TRBJ1-6, is DVKVTQSSRYLVKRTGEKVFLECVQDMDHENMFWYRQDPGLGLRLIYFSYDVKMKEKGDIPEGYSVSREKKERFSLILESASTNQTSMYLCASIEGDTYNSPLHFGNGTRLTVT.

The J gene is TRBJ1-2, the V gene TRBV12-1. TRBV12-1 is classified as a pseudogene. This CDR3 is 14 amino acids long. The CDR3 spells CARRDSACNYGYTF. The CDR3 DNA sequence: TGTGCCAGACGGGACTCTGCCTGTAACTATGGCTACACCTTC.

V gene TRBV20-1 combines with J gene TRBJ1-2, with a weak D call TRBD1 (5 bases). This CDR3 region has 13 residues. V dropped 5 bases and J dropped 0 bases, with 10 bases sitting between them. Per germline, CDR1 DFQATT and CDR2 SNEGSKA (reference sequence). The CDR3 bases are TGCAGTGCTCCTGGACAAGCTAACTATGGCTACACCTTC. Its translation is CSAPGQANYGYTF.

The genes are TRBV6-2 or TRBV6-3 and TRBJ2-1; D might be TRBD2 (5 bases). The germline V and J ends were trimmed by 5 bases and 0 bases, with 8 bases remaining between them. This CDR3 is built from 14 residues. In germline, CDR1 is MNHEY, CDR2 SVGEGT. The CDR3 sequence: CASSNGLSYNEQFF. The CDR3 nucleotides read TGTGCCAGCAGTAACGGACTCTCCTACAATGAGCAGTTCTTC.

This clonotype was seen just once. The V gene is TRBV4-2, the J gene TRBJ2-1, with 8 bases aligning to TRBD2. Germline assignment: CDR1 LGHNA and CDR2 YNFKEQ. Trimming took 5 bases from V and 3 from J; bases not matched to a gene: 9. The CDR3 is made up of 16 amino acids. The CDR3 bases are TGTGCCAGCAGCTACTTGGGGCGGGGGGACTACAATGAGCAGTTCTTC. Translating gives CASSYLGRGDYNEQFF.

This chain uses TRBV27 with TRBJ1-2, with D unresolved. The CDR3 covers 11 residues. Germline V lookup: CDR1 MNHEY, CDR2 SMNVEV (reference sequence). Trimming stripped 11 bases from V and 4 bases from J, with 11 bases between. CDR3 nucleotides: TGTGCCGGGTCTGGCCGCTATGGCTACACCTTC. Translating it yields CAGSGRYGYTF.

This clonotype was detected many times. The rearrangement uses TRBV5-1 and TRBJ2-1; D remains ambiguous. The CDR3 has 13 amino acids. CDR1 and CDR2 from the germline V gene are SGHRS and YFSETQ. V was trimmed by 4 bases and J by 8 bases, leaving 13 bases between them. This chain's CDR3 is CASSLPSRDEQFF. The CDR3 DNA sequence: TGCGCCAGCAGCCTGCCGAGTCGTGATGAGCAGTTCTTC.

CDR3 in amino acids: CASSARQTTNEKLFF. In DNA, the CDR3 is TGTGCCAGCAGCGCCCGACAGACAACTAATGAAAAACTGTTTTTT. J is TRBJ1-4 and V is TRBV9; the D gene is possibly TRBD1 (5 bases). This CDR3 comprises 15 residues. Germline loops: CDR1 SGDLS, CDR2 YYNGEE. The ends were cut back, 3 bases at V and 0 bases at J, with 9 bases in the middle.

The rearrangement joins TRBV7-2 to TRBJ2-7, with TRBD1 matching over 8 bases. Germline CDR1 reads SGHTA; CDR2 reads FQGNSA. There are 14 residues in the CDR3. With V trimmed by 7 bases and J by 2 bases, 7 bases remained unmatched. Here the CDR3 DNA reads TGTGCCAGCAAAGAACAGGGGGACACCTACGAGCAGTACTTC. Translated: CASKEQGDTYEQYF.

V gene TRBV29-1 combines with J gene TRBJ1-2; maybe TRBD1 (5 bases). Looked up from germline, CDR1 is SQVTM and CDR2 is ANQGSEA. The CDR3 extends over 12 amino acids. Trimming pared 7 bases from V and 4 bases from J, leaving 13 bases between. CDR3 in DNA: TGCAGCGCCGACCCCGACAGCTATGGCTACACCTTC. Translated: CSADPDSYGYTF.

V gene TRBV27 combines with J gene TRBJ1-2; 7 bases align to TRBD1. The J segment lost 3 bases and the V segment lost 3 bases, leaving 10 bases of the junction unmatched. The CDR3 is 16 residues long. Germline loops: CDR1 MNHEY, CDR2 SMNVEV (reference sequence). CDR3 sequence (DNA): TGTGCCAGCAGTTTCTACCAGGGGGTCGATGACTATGGCTACACCTTC. Its translation: CASSFYQGVDDYGYTF.

The chain combines TRBV2 with TRBJ1-6, with D hard to call. Per the germline V gene, CDR1 is SNHLY and CDR2 is FYNNEI. The CDR3 is made up of 18 amino acids. The V end lost 2 bases, the J end lost 3 bases, and 17 bases lay between the germline ends. The CDR3 DNA reads as TGTGCCAGCAGTGAAAATTTTAGCAACAGTTTCTATAATTCACCCCTCCACTTT. It codes for CASSENFSNSFYNSPLHF.

V is TRBV21-1 and J is TRBJ2-3. TRBV21-1 is tagged as a pseudogene. CDR3 length equals 12 residues. The CDR3 loop is CAGSKGTDTQYF. The CDR3 nucleotides are TGTGCCGGCAGCAAAGGCACAGATACGCAGTATTTT.

The chain couples TRBV6-2 or TRBV6-3 to TRBJ2-7; D is possibly TRBD2 (6 bases). This CDR3 region has 14 residues. V lost 10 bases and J lost 0, with 16 bases in between. CDR1 is MNHEY, CDR2 SVGEGT, per germline. CDR3 nucleotide sequence: TGTGCCACCAAACGGACGGGGGACTCCTACGAGCAGTACTTC. Translated, it gives CATKRTGDSYEQYF.

The rearrangement joins TRBV10-3 to TRBJ2-4; D possibly corresponds to TRBD2 (7 bases). The J call may be wrong; the DNA end is better matched by TRBJ2-7. Germline V gives CDR1 ENHRY, CDR2 SYGVKD. This CDR3 has 14 amino acids. CDR3 region: CAIGRGASSYEQYF. CDR3 sequence (DNA): TGTGCCATCGGTCGGGGGGCCTCTTCCTACGAGCAGTACTTC.

This clonotype was seen a few times. Germline and junction disagree at one end, which may indicate a read error. The J gene is TRBJ2-1, the V gene TRBV7-2; 13 nucleotides agree with TRBD2. The CDR3 consists of 16 residues. Germline V gives CDR1 SGHTA, CDR2 FQGNSA. This chain's CDR3 is CASSSTSGGAYNEQFF. The DNA of the CDR3 is TGTGCCAGTAGCTCCACTAGCGGGGGGGCCTACAATGAGCAGTTCTTC.

In its sample, this clonotype was seen once. The chain joins TRBV6-6 to TRBJ2-5; 9 bases are a match to TRBD1. The CDR3 totals 14 residues. Germline CDR1 MNHNY, CDR2 SVGAGI (reference sequence). V trimming: 6 bases; J trimming: 11 bases; junction bases outside the gene matches: 13. The DNA of the CDR3 is TGTGCCAGCAGAAAACAGGGGGCCCACAATGAGCAGTACTTC. This codes for CASRKQGAHNEQYF.

The chain combines TRBV27 with TRBJ1-6; D might be TRBD1 (5 bases). The germline V gene has CDR1 MNHEY and CDR2 SMNVEV (reference sequence). The CDR3 runs 14 residues. The V and J ends lost 8 bases and 8 bases respectively, with 16 bases between them. CDR3 in amino acids: CASSMPGLYSPLHF. CDR3 nucleotide sequence: TGTGCCAGCTCCATGCCGGGGCTTTATTCACCCCTCCACTTT.

CDR3 region: CATSREGGGAANEQFF. CDR3 nucleotide sequence: TGTGCCACCAGCAGAGAAGGGGGGGGGGCGGCCAATGAGCAGTTCTTC. The chain employs TRBV15 and TRBJ2-1; D may be TRBD2 (7 bases). The V gene's germline CDR1 is LNHNV and CDR2 YYDKDF (reference sequence). The V end lost 0 bases, the J end lost 6 bases, and 15 bases lay between the germline ends. The length of the CDR3 is 16 residues. Full variable domain (missing parts from reference TRBV15 and TRBJ2-1): DAMVIQNPRYQVTQFGKPVTLSCSQTLNHNVMYWYQQKSSQAPKLLFHYYDKDFNNEADTPDNFQSRRPNTSFCFLDIRSPGLGDTAMYLCATSREGGGAANEQFFGPGTRLTVL.

This clonotype was found a few times. The J gene is TRBJ2-5, the V gene TRBV5-1; D perhaps matches TRBD1 (6 bases). This CDR3 is 14 amino acids long. Germline lookup yields CDR1 SGHRS and CDR2 YFSETQ. Deletions cut 3 bases from V and 3 bases from J, with 12 bases between. The CDR3 loop reads CASSSQGLKETQYF. For the CDR3, the DNA is TGCGCCAGCAGCTCACAGGGTCTCAAAGAGACCCAGTACTTC.